The clone carrying this T cell receptor (beta chain) was seen more than once but under ten times. This sample stems from a study of T cell repertoires in cytomegalovirus infection. TCRdb itself ran the reads through MiXCR, one entry per CDR3 protein. The sample shows fewer than 550,000 distinct CDR3 sequences, about 30% of them seen only once. This CDR3 is 13 amino acids long. With V trimmed by 3 bases and J by 3 bases, 2 bases remained unmatched. Germline-derived CDR1 and CDR2 are SGHVS and FQNEAQ. The gene calls are TRBV7-8 and TRBJ2-7, with TRBD1 matching over 7 bases. Sequencing was carried out using PBMCs. The receptor was isolated from a human donor in good health (CMV status not recorded). Some clones in this sample may be carry-over from other donors' samples. CDR3 region: CASSFRGIYEQYF. In DNA, the CDR3 is TGTGCCAGCAGCTTCAGGGGGATCTACGAGCAGTACTTC. The entire variable domain, with the rest obtained from reference TRBV7-8 and TRBJ2-7, is as follows: GAGVSQSPRYKVAKRGQDVALRCDPISGHVSLFWYQQALGQGPEFLTYFQNEAQLDKSGLPSDRFFAERPEGSVSTLKIQRTQQEDSAVYLCASSFRGIYEQYFGPGTRLTVT.